This T cell receptor (beta chain) was found in a study of blood T cell repertoires in COVID-19. In the study overall: The United States, Italy and Spain supplied acute and convalescent COVID-19 samples. The analysed material was cDNA or gDNA that came from T cells, B-cell-depleted T cells, or PBMCs.

Under the authors' procedure: Quantification of nucleated cells was approximated via reference gene primer amplification. Data came from immunoSEQ multiplex PCR; TCRdb stores just in-frame clones and leaves some out. The V and J calls and clone size were taken over from that table, and D and trimming were inferred from the DNA. The sample shows 250,000 to 350,000 clones, 87% of them seen only once. The sequence derives from a woman between 45 and 60 years old who had recovered from COVID-19. The sample was peripheral blood.

The CDR3 coding sequence is TGTGCCAGCAGCCCGGGACTGATCTCTGGAAACACCATATATTTT. The encoded protein is CASSPGLISGNTIYF. The V gene is TRBV9, the J gene TRBJ1-3; D possibly corresponds to TRBD1 (5 bases). Looked up from germline, CDR1 is SGDLS and CDR2 is YYNGEE. The length of the CDR3 is 15 residues. The ends were cut back, 4 bases at V and 0 bases at J, with 11 bases in the middle. Full variable domain (rest looked up from reference TRBV9 and TRBJ1-3): DSGVTQTPKHLITATGQRVTLRCSPRSGDLSVYWYQQSLDQGLQFLIQYYNGEERAKGNILERFSAQQFPDLHSELNLSSLELGDSALYFCASSPGLISGNTIYFGEGSWLTVV.